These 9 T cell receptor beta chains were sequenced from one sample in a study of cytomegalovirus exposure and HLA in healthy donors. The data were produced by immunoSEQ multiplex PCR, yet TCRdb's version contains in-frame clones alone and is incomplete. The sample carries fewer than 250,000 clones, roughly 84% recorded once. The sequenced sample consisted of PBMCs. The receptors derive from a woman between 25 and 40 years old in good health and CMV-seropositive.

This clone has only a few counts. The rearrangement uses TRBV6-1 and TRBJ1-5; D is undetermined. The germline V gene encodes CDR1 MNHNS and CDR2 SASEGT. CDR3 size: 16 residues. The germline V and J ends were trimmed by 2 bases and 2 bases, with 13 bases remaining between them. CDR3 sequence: CASSEKVLGGNQPQHF. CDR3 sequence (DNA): TGTGCCAGCAGTGAAAAAGTTCTGGGTGGCAATCAGCCCCAGCATTTT.

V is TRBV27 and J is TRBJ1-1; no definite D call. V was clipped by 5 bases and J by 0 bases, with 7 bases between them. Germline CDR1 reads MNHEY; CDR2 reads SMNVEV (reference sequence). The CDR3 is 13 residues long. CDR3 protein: CASSDGLNTEAFF. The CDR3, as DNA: TGTGCCAGCAGTGACGGATTGAACACTGAAGCTTTCTTT.

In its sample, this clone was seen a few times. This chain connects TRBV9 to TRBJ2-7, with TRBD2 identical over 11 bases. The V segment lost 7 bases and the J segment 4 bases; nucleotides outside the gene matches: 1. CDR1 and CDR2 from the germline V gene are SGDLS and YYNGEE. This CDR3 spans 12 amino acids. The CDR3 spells CASGTSGYEQYF. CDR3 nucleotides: TGTGCCAGCGGGACTAGCGGTTACGAGCAGTACTTC.

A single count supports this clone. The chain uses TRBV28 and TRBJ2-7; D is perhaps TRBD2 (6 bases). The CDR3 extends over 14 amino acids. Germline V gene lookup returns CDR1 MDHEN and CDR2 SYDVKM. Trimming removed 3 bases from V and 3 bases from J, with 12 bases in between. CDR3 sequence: CASSFWGRIYEQYF. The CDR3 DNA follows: TGTGCCAGCAGTTTTTGGGGGAGGATCTACGAGCAGTACTTC.

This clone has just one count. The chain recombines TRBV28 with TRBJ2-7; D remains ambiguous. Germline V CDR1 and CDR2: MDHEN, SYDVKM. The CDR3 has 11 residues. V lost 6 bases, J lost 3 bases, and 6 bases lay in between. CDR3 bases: TGTGCCAGCAGCGAACTCTACGAGCAGTACTTC. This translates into CASSELYEQYF.

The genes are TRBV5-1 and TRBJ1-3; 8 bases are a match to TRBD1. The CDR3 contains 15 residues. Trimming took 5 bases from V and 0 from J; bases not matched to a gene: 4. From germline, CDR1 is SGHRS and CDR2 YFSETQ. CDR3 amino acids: CASRGDRSSGNTIYF. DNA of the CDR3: TGCGCCAGCAGGGGGGACAGGTCCTCTGGAAACACCATATATTTT.

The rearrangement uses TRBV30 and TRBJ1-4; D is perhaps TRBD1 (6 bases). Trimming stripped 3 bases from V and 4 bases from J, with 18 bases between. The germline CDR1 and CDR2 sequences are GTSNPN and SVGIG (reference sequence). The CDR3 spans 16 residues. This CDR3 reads CAWRDALQGINEKLFF. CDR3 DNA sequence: TGTGCCTGGAGGGACGCGTTACAGGGAATTAATGAAAAACTGTTTTTT.

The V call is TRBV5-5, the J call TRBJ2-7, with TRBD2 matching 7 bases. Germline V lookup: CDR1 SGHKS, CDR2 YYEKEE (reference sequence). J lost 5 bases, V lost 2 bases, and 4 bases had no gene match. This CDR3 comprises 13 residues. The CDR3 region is CASSLRLAHEQYF. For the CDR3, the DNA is TGTGCCAGCAGCTTACGACTAGCCCACGAGCAGTACTTC.

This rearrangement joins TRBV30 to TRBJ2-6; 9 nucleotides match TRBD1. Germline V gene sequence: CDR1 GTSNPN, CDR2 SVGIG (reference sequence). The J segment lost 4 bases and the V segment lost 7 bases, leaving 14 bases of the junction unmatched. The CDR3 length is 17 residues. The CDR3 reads CASHRDRAREGANVLTF. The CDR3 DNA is TGTGCCTCCCACCGGGACAGGGCCCGCGAGGGGGCCAACGTCCTGACTTTC.